The rows below give T cell receptor beta chains drawn from one sample of a study of PD-1 blockade in classical Hodgkin lymphoma. Clones were read by immunoSEQ multiplex PCR, and TCRdb kept only the in-frame ones, dropping some. The table records 130,000 to 150,000 clones, about 78% of them present only once. The sequencing used peripheral blood mononuclear cells (PBMCs), collected before the second cycle of nivolumab. Receptors originate from a human donor with classical Hodgkin lymphoma. CDR3s include the opening cysteine and the closing phenylalanine or tryptophan. The order of the fields is V gene, J gene, clone size, D gene, CDR3 DNA, CDR3 protein. A D gene is named only where the DNA matches it firmly. Size is omitted from some rows. Given values are once, few, many or a class for expanded clones.

TRBV27	TRBJ2-7	-	TRBD1	TGTGCCAGCAGTTCATGGACAGGATACGAGCAGTACTTC	CASSSWTGYEQYF
TRBV28	TRBJ2-3	-	TRBD1	TGTGCCAGCAGCGGTCTCATGGGACAGACGGAAGATACGCAGTATTTT	CASSGLMGQTEDTQYF
TRBV6-5	TRBJ1-2	-	TRBD1	TGTGCCAGCAGTTACTTTCCAGGGGGCAATGGCTACACCTTC	CASSYFPGGNGYTF
TRBV6-5	TRBJ1-4	-	TRBD1	TGTGCCAGCAGAGCCGGGACAGTGAATGAAAAACTGTTTTTT	CASRAGTVNEKLFF
TRBV5-4	TRBJ1-2	few	TRBD1	TGTGCCAGCAGCCGCGGGGACAGGATTTCGTCCCACACCTTC	CASSRGDRISSHTF
TRBV2	TRBJ2-2	few	TRBD1	TGTGCCAGCAGCTTAGAGGGACAGGGCACCGGGGAGCTGTTTTTT	CASSLEGQGTGELFF
TRBV7-2	TRBJ2-7	-	-	TGTGCCAGCAGCTTCATCAGCGGCTCCTACGAGCAGTACTTC	CASSFISGSYEQYF
TRBV6-5	TRBJ1-1	many	-	TGTGCCAGCAAACTAACCGGGCCATTGAACACTGAAGCTTTCTTT	CASKLTGPLNTEAFF
TRBV19	TRBJ1-5	once	-	TGTGCCAGTAGTCCCCGGGACGCACCCCTTTATAGCAATCAGCCCCAGCATTTT	CASSPRDAPLYSNQPQHF
TRBV28	TRBJ1-2	-	TRBD1	TGTGCCAGCAGTTATGACAGGGTCTATGGCTACACCTTC	CASSYDRVYGYTF
TRBV27	TRBJ2-7	once	TRBD1	TGTGCCAGCAGTTTTGGTAACAGGGGGTACGAGCAGTACTTC	CASSFGNRGYEQYF
TRBV18	TRBJ2-7	few	TRBD1	TGTGCCAGCTCACCAGTTCCATCGGGACAGGGGATGAATGAGCAGTACTTC	CASSPVPSGQGMNEQYF
TRBV19	TRBJ2-5	-	-	TGTGCCAGTAGTATATGGTATGGAACTAGACGGGAAGAGACCCAGTACTTC	CASSIWYGTRREETQYF
TRBV10-3	TRBJ1-2	-	TRBD1	TGTGCCATCAGTGTTTACAGGGGAGGTGGGAACTATGGCTACACCTTC	CAISVYRGGGNYGYTF
TRBV5-1	TRBJ1-1	-	-	TGCGCCAGCAGCTTCTCGGGCCTGAACACTGAAGCTTTCTTT	CASSFSGLNTEAFF
TRBV6-6	TRBJ2-3	-	-	TGTGCCAGCAGTTACTCTAAGTTAGGGCTCGATACGCAGTATTTT	CASSYSKLGLDTQYF
TRBV6-5	TRBJ1-4	-	-	TGTGCCAGCAGACTCGGACGGACTAATGAAAAACTGTTTTTT	CASRLGRTNEKLFF
TRBV7-9	TRBJ2-5	-	TRBD1	TGTGCCAGCAGGCCCGGGACAGCTCAAGAGACCCAGTACTTC	CASRPGTAQETQYF
TRBV2	TRBJ2-5	-	-	TGTGCCAGCAGTGAAACCCCTGGAGGGATTTATTTGTACCAAGAGACCCAGTACTTC	CASSETPGGIYLYQETQYF
TRBV6-6	TRBJ2-1	-	-	TGTGCCAGCAGTTACCAAGGGGGTCATGAGCAGTTCTTC	CASSYQGGHEQFF
TRBV5-6	TRBJ2-7	-	TRBD2	TGTGCCAGCAGCTTCGGGGTTGGACTAGGATCCTACGAGCAGTACTTC	CASSFGVGLGSYEQYF
TRBV19	TRBJ1-5	once	TRBD1	TGTGCCAGTGAAACAGGGACAGGGTACCAGCCCCAGCATTTT	CASETGTGYQPQHF
TRBV19	TRBJ1-2	-	-	TGTGCCAGTAGTATAGATCTCAGCTATGGCTACACCTTC	CASSIDLSYGYTF
TRBV7-9	TRBJ1-3	-	-	TGTGCCAGCAGCCGCGTAACCCCGAGCTCTGGAAACACCATATATTTT	CASSRVTPSSGNTIYF
TRBV25-1	TRBJ1-1	-	-	TGTGCCAGCAGGCAACAGGGACTAAATGAAGCTTTCTTT	CASRQQGLNEAFF
TRBV6-5	TRBJ1-1	-	-	TGTGCCAGCAGTTACTCTATCACAGAGGACACTGAAGCTTTCTTT	CASSYSITEDTEAFF
TRBV29-1	TRBJ2-7	few	TRBD2	TGCAGCGGCATGGGAAGCGGGAATAGCGCCTACGAGCAGTACTTC	CSGMGSGNSAYEQYF
TRBV2	TRBJ2-3	-	TRBD2	TGTGCCAGCAGTGGGTATAGCGGGGCCATAGATACGCAGTATTTT	CASSGYSGAIDTQYF